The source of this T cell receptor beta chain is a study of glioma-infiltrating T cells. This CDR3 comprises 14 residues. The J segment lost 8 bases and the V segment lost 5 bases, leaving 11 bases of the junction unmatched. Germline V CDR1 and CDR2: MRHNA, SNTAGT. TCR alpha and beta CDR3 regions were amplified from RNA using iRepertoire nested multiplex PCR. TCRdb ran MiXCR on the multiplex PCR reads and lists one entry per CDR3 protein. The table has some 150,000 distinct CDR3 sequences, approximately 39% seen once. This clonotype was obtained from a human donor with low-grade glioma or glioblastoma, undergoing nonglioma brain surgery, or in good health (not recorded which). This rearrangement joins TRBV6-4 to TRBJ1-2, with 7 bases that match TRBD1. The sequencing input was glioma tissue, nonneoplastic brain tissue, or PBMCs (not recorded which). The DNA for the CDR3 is TGTGCCAGCAGTCCCACAGGGGCCGCTGGAGGCTACACCTTC. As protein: CASSPTGAAGGYTF.